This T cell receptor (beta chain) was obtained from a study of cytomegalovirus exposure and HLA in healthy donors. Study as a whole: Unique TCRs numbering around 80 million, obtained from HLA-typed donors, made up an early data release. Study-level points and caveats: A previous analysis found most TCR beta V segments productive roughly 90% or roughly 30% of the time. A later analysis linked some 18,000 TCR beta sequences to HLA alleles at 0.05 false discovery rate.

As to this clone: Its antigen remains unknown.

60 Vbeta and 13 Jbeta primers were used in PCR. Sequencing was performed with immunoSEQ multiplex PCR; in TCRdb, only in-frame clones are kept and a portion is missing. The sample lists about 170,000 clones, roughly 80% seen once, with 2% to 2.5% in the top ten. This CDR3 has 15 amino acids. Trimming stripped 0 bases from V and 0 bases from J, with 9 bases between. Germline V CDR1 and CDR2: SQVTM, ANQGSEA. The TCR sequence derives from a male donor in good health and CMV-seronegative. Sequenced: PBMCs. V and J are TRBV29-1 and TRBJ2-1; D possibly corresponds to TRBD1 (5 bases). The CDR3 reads CSVEDDRSSYNEQFF. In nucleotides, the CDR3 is TGCAGCGTTGAAGACGACAGAAGCTCCTACAATGAGCAGTTCTTC.